Presented here are 9 T cell receptor beta chains from one specimen sequenced in a study of T cell clones after liver transplantation. The repertoire was sequenced with immunoSEQ multiplex PCR; TCRdb's copy has only in-frame clones and lacks some. This table has tens of thousands of clones, 90% appearing once. The sequences come from CD4+ T cells from blood, collected before liver transplant. These receptors all come from a human donor who received a liver transplant.

The chain couples TRBV5-6 to TRBJ2-7, with D possibly matching TRBD1 (6 bases). Trimming took off 0 bases at V and 4 bases at J, with 11 bases between the two ends. Per the germline V gene, CDR1 is SGHDT and CDR2 is YYEEEE. This CDR3 has 14 residues. The CDR3 here is CASSLVGQGYEQYF. The CDR3 DNA reads TGTGCCAGCAGCTTGGTGGGTCAGGGGTACGAGCAGTACTTC.

The V and J genes are TRBV5-5 and TRBJ2-7; 7 bases align to TRBD1. J was trimmed by 0 bases and V by 3 bases; bases with no gene match: 3. Germline loops: CDR1 SGHKS, CDR2 YYEKEE (reference sequence). The CDR3 is 14 amino acids. The CDR3 DNA sequence: TGTGCCAGCAGCTCCCGGGACAGCTCCTACGAGCAGTACTTC. This gives the protein CASSSRDSSYEQYF. Together with reference TRBV5-5 and TRBJ2-7, the CDR3 gives the full variable domain: DAGVTQSPTHLIKTRGQQVTLRCSPISGHKSVSWYQQVLGQGPQFIFQYYEKEERGRGNFPDRFSARQFPNYSSELNVNALLLGDSALYLCASSSRDSSYEQYFGPGTRLTVT.

The gene calls are TRBV4-3 and TRBJ1-2; no definite D call. The CDR3 has 19 residues. In germline, CDR1 is LGHNA, CDR2 YSLEER. V gave up 0 bases and J gave up 2 bases, with 22 bases separating them. CDR3 sequence: CASSQEFLRSAVLNYGYTF. In DNA form, the CDR3 reads TGCGCCAGCAGCCAAGAATTCCTCCGGTCGGCGGTCCTCAACTATGGCTACACCTTC.

The chain has TRBV10-2 and TRBJ2-1, with 10 bases fitting TRBD2. Germline assignment: CDR1 WSHSY and CDR2 SAAADI. This CDR3 comprises 15 residues. Trimming removed 6 bases from V and 8 bases from J; junction bases left unmatched: 10. The CDR3 nucleotides read TGCGCCAGCAGCTTAAACCTAGCGGGAGCGGATGAGCAGTTCTTC. As protein: CASSLNLAGADEQFF.

This clone was picked up one time. The chain is built from TRBV5-8 and TRBJ2-1; the D is unclear. This CDR3 is 13 amino acids long. CDR1 is SGHTS and CDR2 is YDEGEE in the germline V gene. V lost 3 bases, J lost 0 bases, and 4 bases lay in between. The CDR3 nucleotides read TGTGCCAGCAGCTGGAGCTCCTACAATGAGCAGTTCTTC. Protein: CASSWSSYNEQFF.

The chain couples TRBV5-1 to TRBJ2-2; D uncertain. The CDR3 is 14 residues long. V was cut by 0 bases and J by 3 bases, with 6 bases left in between. Germline CDR1 SGHRS, CDR2 YFSETQ. The CDR3 sequence: CASSLERDTGELFF. The CDR3 bases are TGCGCCAGCAGCTTGGAACGGGACACCGGGGAGCTGTTTTTT. Supplemented by reference TRBV5-1 and TRBJ2-2, the full variable domain reads KAGVTQTPRYLIKTRGQQVTLSCSPISGHRSVSWYQQTPGQGLQFLFEYFSETQRNKGNFPGRFSGRQFSNSRSEMNVSTLELGDSALYLCASSLERDTGELFFGEGSRLTVL.

The V and J genes are TRBV5-4 and TRBJ1-1, with D perhaps matching TRBD1 (5 bases). In germline, CDR1 is SGHNT, CDR2 YYREEE (reference sequence). This CDR3 contains 14 residues. V shed 4 bases and J shed 5 bases, with 15 bases lying between them. The CDR3 region has the DNA TGTGCCAGCAGCCCGGCCCGACAGAGGACTGAAGCTTTCTTT. Protein product: CASSPARQRTEAFF.

The rearrangement joins TRBV7-2 to TRBJ2-3; 10 positions agree with TRBD2. The germline V gene has CDR1 SGHTA and CDR2 FQGNSA. This CDR3 is 17 amino acids long. The junction had 9 bases not matched to a gene; V was cut back by 2 bases and J by 4 bases. CDR3 in amino acids: CASSLRLSGRAADTQYF. The CDR3 coding sequence is TGTGCCAGCAGCTTAAGATTAAGCGGGAGGGCCGCAGATACGCAGTATTTT.

This rearrangement joins TRBV19 to TRBJ2-3, with D possibly being TRBD2 (5 bases). CDR3 size: 13 residues. Germline lookup yields CDR1 LNHDA and CDR2 SQIVND (reference sequence). The V end lost 7 bases, the J end lost 4 bases, and 12 bases lay between the germline ends. The CDR3 loop reads CASKPNGADTQYF. CDR3 bases: TGTGCCAGTAAGCCCAACGGGGCAGATACGCAGTATTTT.